This T cell receptor beta chain came from a study of cytomegalovirus exposure and HLA in healthy donors. Study details: The 130 or so validation repertoires used the same platform as the roughly 670 first-cohort repertoires (as reported by a later analysis).

The assay was immunoSEQ multiplex PCR, and TCRdb's table has in-frame clones only and misses some. The sample contains about 170,000 clones, around 96% of which appear only once. With respect to this clone: The antigen is unknown.

General study points: One later analysis, an examination of the 100 to 150 validation repertoires, found that first-cohort TCR clusters tended to co-occur in them.

The CDR3 contains 15 residues. The germline CDR1 and CDR2 sequences are SNHLY and FYNNEI. V lost 2 bases and J lost 1, with 11 bases in between. V usage is TRBV2 and J usage is TRBJ1-2; D gene ambiguous. Sequencing was performed on PBMCs. This receptor was identified in a woman aged 18-35 years in good health and CMV-seronegative. The chain's CDR3 is CASSESLADNYGYTF. As DNA, the CDR3 is TGTGCCAGCAGTGAATCGTTAGCGGATAACTATGGCTACACCTTC.